This paragraph reports one T cell receptor (beta chain). Its matching antigen is unknown. From germline, CDR1 is MNHEY and CDR2 SMNVEV (reference sequence). This CDR3 contains 15 residues. Between the trimmed V and J ends, which lost 5 bases and 10 bases, there was a span of 18 bases. The sample belongs to a study of a mutant IDH1 vaccine in newly diagnosed glioma. Study information: Vaccines were begun 4-6 weeks after radiotherapy alone, or with temozolomide cycles. Held at week 35, visit V12 was the safety follow-up, and visit V13 followed at week 47. Study-wide points: Immune responses arising from the vaccine appeared in 90% to 95% of patients. Pseudoprogression apparently tracked independently of changes in top peripheral T cell clonotypes.

Time point meaning: week 47, end of study. Every single dose of the vaccine, 300 ug of mutant IDH1 20-mer peptide, came with topical imiquimod. Libraries were prepared by immunoSEQ multiplex PCR; TCRdb keeps only in-frame clonotypes and omits some of them. The sample comprises 50,000 to 70,000 clones, around four fifths of which are singletons, and 3% to 4% rests with the top ten. This chain connects TRBV27 to TRBJ1-6, with a weak D call TRBD1 (6 bases). Sequencing used PBMCs, obtained from a glioma patient whose treatment included an IDH1 peptide vaccine. This receptor was identified in a woman between 45 and 65 years old with glioma. CDR3 sequence: CASSISQGKGSPLHF. CDR3 bases: TGTGCCAGCAGTATCTCACAGGGTAAAGGATCACCCCTCCACTTT.